These 27 T cell receptor beta chains originate from one sample sequenced in a study of T cell clonality in common variable immunodeficiency. This table comes from immunoSEQ multiplex PCR, and its TCRdb copy is limited to in-frame clones, with some not included. The table lists about 33,000 clones, with no singletons. Which antigens these TCRs recognize remains unknown. Study-wide results and limits: Common variable immunodeficiency TCR beta sequences reportedly had fewer deletions and N-nucleotide insertions.

What was sequenced was peripheral blood mononuclear cells. These receptor sequences come from a human donor with common variable immunodeficiency.

A word on this clone: The read gets to within 3 residues of the CDR3 end, and the germline J gene fills in the rest. This chain links TRBV18 with TRBJ1-3; D is possibly TRBD1 (6 bases). V was shortened by 3 bases and J by 0 bases, with 12 bases between the two germline ends. Germline V CDR1 and CDR2: KGHSH, LQKENI. The CDR3 extends over 16 amino acids. The CDR3 region is CASSPAGESSGNTIYF. The covered CDR3 bases are TGTGCCAGCTCACCGGCAGGGGAGAGCTCTGGAAACACC.

In its sample, this clone was seen many times. The read ends 3 residues shy of where the CDR3 ends; the end is completed using the germline J gene. The J gene is TRBJ2-2, the V gene TRBV2; TRBD1 matches at 8 bases. The germline V gene has CDR1 SNHLY and CDR2 FYNNEI. The CDR3 loop spans 15 amino acids. V shed 6 bases and J 0 bases; nucleotides not matched to a gene: 3. The CDR3 here is CASRGQATNTGELFF. The part of the CDR3 DNA that was read is TGTGCCAGCAGGGGACAGGCAACGAACACCGGGGAG.

This clone showed up many times. CDR3 in amino acids: CASSIDLRGYGYTF. The CDR3 DNA, read in part, is TGTGCCAGTAGTATAGATCTACGGGGCTATGGC. V usage is TRBV19 and J usage is TRBJ1-2; D remains ambiguous. The CDR3 extends 3 residues past the end of the read, so its final part is completed from the germline J gene. Between the trimmed V and J ends, which lost 0 bases and 4 bases, there was a span of 9 bases. Germline V gene lookup returns CDR1 LNHDA and CDR2 SQIVND (reference sequence). The CDR3 is 14 residues long.

The DNA read from the CDR3 is TGTGCCACCGGACCGGGCCACAGGGAAGGAAGGCATACG. It is translated as CATGPGHREGRHT. The entire CDR3 protein reads CATGPGHREGRHTQYF. The chain has TRBV19 and TRBJ2-3; maybe TRBD1 (6 bases). Read sequence stops 3 residues before the CDR3 end, and the germline J gene provides the missing end. The CDR3 loop spans 16 amino acids. CDR1 is LNHDA, CDR2 SQIVND, per germline (reference sequence). V was shortened by 10 bases and J by 7 bases, with 27 bases between the two germline ends.

At least ten counts were recorded for this clone. The read gets to within 3 residues of the CDR3 end, and the germline J gene fills in the rest. This chain uses TRBV29-1 with TRBJ2-1, with a weak D call TRBD2 (7 bases). Trimming pared 6 bases from V and 8 bases from J, leaving 23 bases between. CDR3 length: 15 amino acids. Germline V CDR1 and CDR2: SQVTM, ANQGSEA. The CDR3 protein is CSVAGRAGERDEQFF. The DNA read from the CDR3 is TGCAGCGTCGCAGGGAGGGCAGGGGAGAGGGATGAG.

The table lists this clone with a few counts. The sequence runs out 3 residues before the end of the CDR3; the remainder is reconstructed from the germline J gene. This chain links TRBV18 with TRBJ2-7, with 11 nucleotides matching TRBD1. Trimming took 3 bases from V and 5 from J; bases not matched to a gene: 6. This CDR3 comprises 15 residues. The germline gives CDR1 KGHSH, CDR2 LQKENI. CDR3 bases read: TGTGCCAGCTCACCCAGGACAGGGGGCTTGCACGAG. Amino acid sequence: CASSPRTGGLHE. The entire CDR3 protein reads CASSPRTGGLHEQYF.

This clone occurred a few times. With the read ending 3 residues before the CDR3 end, the germline J gene is used to fill in that end. The chain is built from TRBV2 and TRBJ2-7, with 10 bases that match TRBD1. The CDR3 totals 17 residues. Germline-derived CDR1 and CDR2 are SNHLY and FYNNEI. V was clipped by 11 bases and J by 3 bases; unmatched bases: 19. CDR3 region: CALVYEGTGVRNYEQYF. The sequenced CDR3 bases are TGTGCCTTAGTGTATGAGGGGACAGGGGTCCGAAACTACGAG.

This clone has a handful of counts. The read finishes 3 residues shy of the CDR3 end, and the germline J gene is used to complete it. The V and J genes are TRBV6-1 and TRBJ1-1; D perhaps matches TRBD1 (5 bases). CDR3 length: 12 residues. In germline, CDR1 is MNHNS, CDR2 SASEGT. The CDR3 reads CASSETQGEAFF. The CDR3 bases that were read are TGTGCCAGCAGTGAAACGCAGGGTGAG.

A few counts support this clone. The CDR3 end falls 3 residues outside the read, so it is completed with the germline J gene. This chain connects TRBV20-1 to TRBJ1-5; D perhaps matches TRBD1 (5 bases). V lost 2 bases and J 1 base, leaving 9 bases between the germline ends. The CDR3 runs 14 residues. Germline-derived CDR1 and CDR2 are DFQATT and SNEGSKA (reference sequence). The CDR3 spells CSARLGQSNQPQHF. The CDR3 bases that were read are TGCAGTGCTAGACTGGGGCAGAGCAATCAGCCC.

This clone was observed a handful of times. The read stops 3 residues short of the end of the CDR3; the missing end is completed from the germline J gene. V gene TRBV18 combines with J gene TRBJ1-2; perhaps TRBD1 as D (5 bases). The germline V gene encodes CDR1 KGHSH and CDR2 LQKENI. This CDR3 comprises 14 residues. V lost 4 bases and J 1 base, leaving 10 bases between the germline ends. The sequenced part of the CDR3 DNA is TGTGCCAGCTCACTAGGGGCCATTAACTATGGC. Its translation: CASSLGAINYG. The whole CDR3 protein reads CASSLGAINYGYTF. The variable domain in full, with the rest retrieved from reference TRBV18 and TRBJ1-2, is NAGVMQNPRHLVRRRGQEARLRCSPMKGHSHVYWYRQLPEEGLKFMVYLQKENIIDESGMPKERFSAEFPKEGPSILRIQQVVRGDSAAYFCASSLGAINYGYTFGSGTRLTVV.

This clone was observed many times. The CDR3 protein is CASSEALSDTQYF. The CDR3 DNA, read in part, is TGTGCCAGCAGTGAAGCGCTTAGCGATACG. The V gene is TRBV2, the J gene TRBJ2-3; D is unresolved. The sequenced fragment ends 3 residues before the CDR3 boundary, so the rest is inferred from the germline J gene. The CDR3 consists of 13 residues. V lost 0 bases, J lost 6 bases, and 7 bases lay in between. Germline V gene data show CDR1 as SNHLY and CDR2 as FYNNEI. Based on the CDR3 plus reference TRBV2 and TRBJ2-3, the full variable domain is EPEVTQTPSHQVTQMGQEVILRCVPISNHLYFYWYRQILGQKVEFLVSFYNNEISEKSEIFDDQFSVERPDGSNFTLKIRSTKLEDSAMYFCASSEALSDTQYFGPGTRLTVL.

Worth noting for this clone: Sequencing ends 3 residues short of the CDR3 end; the germline J gene provides the rest. The rearrangement uses TRBV19 and TRBJ1-5, with TRBD1 identical over 9 bases. The CDR3 totals 17 residues. Germline V lookup: CDR1 LNHDA, CDR2 SQIVND (reference sequence). V gave up 5 bases and J gave up 0 bases; unmatched junction bases: 8. The CDR3 sequence is CASSPRGQGSSNQPQHF. CDR3 DNA, as far as it was read: TGTGCCAGTAGTCCCCGAGGACAGGGGTCTAGCAATCAGCCC.

Of note for this clone: Read sequence stops 3 residues before the CDR3 end, and the germline J gene provides the missing end. This chain uses TRBV19 with TRBJ1-4; D ambiguous. The CDR3 runs 14 residues. Germline V gene sequence: CDR1 LNHDA, CDR2 SQIVND (reference sequence). Trimming removed 1 base at V and 8 bases at J, with 11 bases between. The sequenced CDR3 bases are TGTGCCAGTAGTATAGGACCTACGACAGAAAAA. It encodes CASSIGPTTEK. The whole CDR3 protein reads CASSIGPTTEKLFF.

This clone was seen a few times. The read falls 3 residues short of the CDR3 end, and the missing part is taken from the germline J gene. V and J are TRBV13 and TRBJ2-7; TRBD2 agrees at 8 bases. Unmatched junction bases numbered 6, after V lost 2 bases and J lost 3 bases. Germline CDR1 PRHDT, CDR2 FYEKMQ (reference sequence). The CDR3 runs to 15 residues. CDR3 sequence: CASSLRGGQDYEQYF. The covered CDR3 bases are TGTGCCAGCAGCTTACGGGGGGGGCAGGACTACGAG.

Notes on this clone: Coverage ceases 3 residues before the CDR3 finishes, and the germline J gene fills in the end. The rearrangement uses TRBV6-1 and TRBJ2-7; 16 nucleotides agree with TRBD2. The CDR3 has 18 residues. The ends lost 0 bases at V and 6 bases at J; junction bases unmatched: 8. CDR1 is MNHNS, CDR2 SASEGT, per germline. CDR3 sequence reads: CASSEAWGLAGGRGEQYF. Incomplete CDR3 DNA: TGTGCCAGCAGTGAAGCTTGGGGACTAGCGGGGGGGCGGGGCGAG.

There are many counts of this clone. The CDR3 is cut off 3 residues early in the read; its end comes from the germline J gene. The chain carries TRBV2 and TRBJ2-7, with D uncertain. The V end was cut by 2 bases, the J end by 1 base, with 12 bases between. The germline V gene has CDR1 SNHLY and CDR2 FYNNEI. The CDR3 loop spans 15 amino acids. Incomplete CDR3 DNA: TGTGCCAGCAGTGAAACCACAGATCCTTCCTACGAG. As protein: CASSETTDPSYE. The full CDR3 sequence reads CASSETTDPSYEQYF.

This clone was counted at least ten times. Read sequence stops 3 residues before the CDR3 end, and the germline J gene provides the missing end. The chain carries TRBV7-8 and TRBJ1-1, with D perhaps matching TRBD1 (5 bases). CDR3 length: 16 residues. Deletions cut 5 bases from V and 0 bases from J, with 16 bases between. Germline V gene data show CDR1 as SGHVS and CDR2 as FQNEAQ. The CDR3 bases that were read are TGTGCCAGCAGCCCCCCCAGGGCTCCATTGAACACTGAA. This encodes CASSPPRAPLNTE. The whole CDR3 reads CASSPPRAPLNTEAFF.

This clone showed up many times. The read is 3 residues too short to cover the CDR3 end, so that end is filled in from the germline J gene. This chain uses TRBV29-1 with TRBJ1-1, with D perhaps TRBD1 (6 bases). Germline lookup yields CDR1 SQVTM and CDR2 ANQGSEA. V was cut by 4 bases and J by 0 bases, with 9 bases left in between. The CDR3 spans 13 residues. The CDR3 region is CSVVQGMNTEAFF. CDR3 DNA, as far as it was read: TGCAGCGTTGTTCAGGGGATGAACACTGAA.

This clone has at least ten counts. A junction boundary mismatches the germline segment, possibly from a read error. Read data end 3 residues before the CDR3 end; the end is taken from the germline J gene. J is TRBJ2-5 and V is TRBV7-2, with 11 nucleotides matching TRBD2. CDR3 size: 14 residues. Germline CDR1 reads SGHTA; CDR2 reads FQGNSA. CDR3 DNA (partial): TGTGCCAGCAGCGTAGCGGGGGGGCAGGAGACC. Its translation: CASSVAGGQET. The whole CDR3 protein is CASSVAGGQETQYF.

The sample holds many counts of this clone. The DNA ends 3 residues before the CDR3 does, and the rest of the CDR3 is filled in from the germline J gene. This rearrangement joins TRBV29-1 to TRBJ1-1, with TRBD1 identical over 7 bases. With V trimmed by 3 bases and J by 1 base, 11 bases remained unmatched. This CDR3 has 16 amino acids. Germline CDR1 is SQVTM and CDR2 is ANQGSEA. The CDR3 sequence: CSVEEDRVLRNTEAFF. Partial CDR3 DNA: TGCAGCGTTGAGGAAGACAGGGTATTGAGGAACACTGAA.

This clone was recorded at least ten times. The read falls 3 residues short of the CDR3 end, and the missing part is taken from the germline J gene. This chain uses TRBV20-1 with TRBJ2-1, with 12 bases aligning to TRBD2. V lost 0 bases and J lost 2; bases outside the gene matches: 8. Germline assignment: CDR1 DFQATT and CDR2 SNEGSKA (reference sequence). The CDR3 runs to 18 residues. The covered CDR3 bases are TGCAGTGCTAGAGACGGAACCGGACTAGCGGGGCCCTACAATGAG. It codes for CSARDGTGLAGPYNE. The full CDR3 sequence reads CSARDGTGLAGPYNEQFF.

This clone was seen a few times. The CDR3 end lies 3 residues beyond the end of the read and is filled in from the germline J gene. The chain is built from TRBV7-2 and TRBJ1-1, with 7 bases lining up with TRBD1. Per the germline V gene, CDR1 is SGHTA and CDR2 is FQGNSA. Trimming took 1 base from V and 4 from J; bases not matched to a gene: 0. The CDR3 contains 13 residues. CDR3: CASSLEGATEAFF. The covered CDR3 bases are TGTGCCAGCAGCTTAGAGGGGGCCACTGAA.

This clone was detected ten times or more. The CDR3 extends 3 residues past the end of the read, so its final part is completed from the germline J gene. V usage is TRBV25-1 and J usage is TRBJ1-1, with D possibly matching TRBD1 (6 bases). CDR3 length equals 17 residues. Trimming took off 0 bases at V and 1 base at J, with 15 bases between the two ends. The germline CDR1 and CDR2 sequences are MGHDK and SYGVNS. The sequenced CDR3 bases are TGTGCCAGCAGTGAATATAAAAGTTCGACAGGGAACACTGAA. Protein product: CASSEYKSSTGNTE. The whole CDR3 protein reads CASSEYKSSTGNTEAFF.

This clone has only a few counts. From the germline J gene comes the end of the CDR3, since the read stops 3 residues before it. This chain links TRBV30 with TRBJ1-1; 7 bases map to TRBD1. V was clipped by 8 bases and J by 3 bases; unmatched bases: 0. Germline V CDR1 and CDR2: GTSNPN, SVGIG (reference sequence). The CDR3 spans 10 residues. The CDR3 here is CATGDTEAFF. CDR3 DNA (partial): TGTGCCACAGGGGACACTGAA.

Worth noting for this clone: The sequence runs out 3 residues before the end of the CDR3; the remainder is reconstructed from the germline J gene. This chain uses TRBV7-2 with TRBJ2-1; TRBD1 aligns across 7 bases. Unmatched junction bases numbered 7, after V lost 4 bases and J lost 4 bases. This CDR3 region has 15 residues. Germline CDR1 and CDR2: SGHTA and FQGNSA. CDR3 sequence reads: CASSWIGTAYNEQFF. The sequenced CDR3 bases are TGTGCCAGCAGCTGGATCGGGACAGCATACAATGAG.

This clone was detected a few times. The read gets to within 3 residues of the CDR3 end, and the germline J gene fills in the rest. V gene TRBV6-2 or TRBV6-3 combines with J gene TRBJ1-2, with D perhaps TRBD1 (5 bases). Germline V gene sequence: CDR1 MNHEY, CDR2 SVGEGT. The CDR3 is 13 residues long. CDR3 DNA (partial): TGTGCCAGCAGCCCAGCGAGGGGCCACGGC. Translating gives CASSPARGHG. The whole CDR3 is CASSPARGHGYTF.

Relative to its sample, this clone is medium-sized. The DNA ends 3 residues before the CDR3 does, and the rest of the CDR3 is filled in from the germline J gene. The chain is built from TRBV30 and TRBJ1-1, with D perhaps matching TRBD1 (5 bases). V shed 0 bases and J shed 2 bases, with 16 bases lying between them. Germline V lookup: CDR1 GTSNPN, CDR2 SVGIG (reference sequence). This CDR3 contains 16 residues. The CDR3 sequence is CAWSVPHGGYNTEAFF. The DNA read from the CDR3 is TGTGCCTGGAGTGTACCCCACGGGGGATATAACACTGAA.